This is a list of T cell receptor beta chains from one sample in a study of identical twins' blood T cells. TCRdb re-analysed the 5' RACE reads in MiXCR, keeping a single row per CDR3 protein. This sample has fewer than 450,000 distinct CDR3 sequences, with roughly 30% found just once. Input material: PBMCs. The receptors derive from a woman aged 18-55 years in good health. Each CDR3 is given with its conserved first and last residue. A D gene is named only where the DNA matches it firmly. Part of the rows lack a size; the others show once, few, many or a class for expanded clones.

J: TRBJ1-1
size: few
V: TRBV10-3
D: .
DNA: TGTGTCATCAGTGAGTCGGGGGTAGCTTTCTTT
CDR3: CVISESGVAFF

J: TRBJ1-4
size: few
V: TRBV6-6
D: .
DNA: TGTGCCAGCAGTTATTTTGGGGTGTTATGGGGTGAAAAACTGTTTTTT
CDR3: CASSYFGVLWGEKLFF

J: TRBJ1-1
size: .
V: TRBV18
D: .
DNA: TGTGCCAGCTCACCAGACGTCTTGAACACTGAAGCTTTCTTT
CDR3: CASSPDVLNTEAFF

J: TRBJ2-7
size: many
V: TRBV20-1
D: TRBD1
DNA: TGCAGTGCTAGAGGGGACAGGGTGGTCGAGCAGTACTTC
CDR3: CSARGDRVVEQYF

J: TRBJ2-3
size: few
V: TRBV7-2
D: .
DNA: TGTGCCAGCAGCTTAGAGGGCGGTACGCAGTATTTT
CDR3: CASSLEGGTQYF

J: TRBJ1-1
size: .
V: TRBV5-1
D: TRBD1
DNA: TGCGCCAGCAGCTCGGGACAGGAAGCTTTCTTT
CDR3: CASSSGQEAFF

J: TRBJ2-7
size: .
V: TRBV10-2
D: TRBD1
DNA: TGCGCCAGCATGAACGATGGGGACAGCTCCTACGAGCAGTACTTC
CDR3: CASMNDGDSSYEQYF

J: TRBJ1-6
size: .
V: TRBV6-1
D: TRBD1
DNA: TGTGCCAGCAGTCCTAATGGACAGGGTGACAATTCACCCCTCCACTTT
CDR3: CASSPNGQGDNSPLHF

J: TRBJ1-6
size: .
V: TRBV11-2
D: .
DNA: TGTGCCAGCAGCTTACTCAGGGATCTTTCACCCCTCCACTTT
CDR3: CASSLLRDLSPLHF

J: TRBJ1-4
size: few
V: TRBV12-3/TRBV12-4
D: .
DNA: TGTGCCAGCAGTCGCACTCCCAGGGATAGCGAAAAACTGTTTTTT
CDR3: CASSRTPRDSEKLFF

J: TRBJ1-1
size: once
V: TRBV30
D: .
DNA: TGTGCCTGGACGGCTTGGAGGACACCTTTTCGTGCAGCTTTCTTT
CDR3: CAWTAWRTPFRAAFF

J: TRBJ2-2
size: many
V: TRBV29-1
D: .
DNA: TGCAGCGCTGAGACCTCGGCCGGGGAGCTGTTTTTT
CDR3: CSAETSAGELFF

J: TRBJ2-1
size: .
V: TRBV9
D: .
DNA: TGTGCCAGCAGCGTCCACCCCGGTAATGGCGCGAATGAGCAGTTCTTC
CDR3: CASSVHPGNGANEQFF

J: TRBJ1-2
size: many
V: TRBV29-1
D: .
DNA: TGCAGCGTTGTTTTGTCTCTCTCGGGCTACACCTTC
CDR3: CSVVLSLSGYTF

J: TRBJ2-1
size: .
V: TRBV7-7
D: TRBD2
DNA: TGTGCTAGCAGCTCCCGACTAGCGGGGGGGTACAATGAGCAGTTCTTC
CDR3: CASSSRLAGGYNEQFF

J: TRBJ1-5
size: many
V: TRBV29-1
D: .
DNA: TGCAGCGTTGGCAGGGAGGGTCAGCCCCAGCATTTT
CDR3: CSVGREGQPQHF

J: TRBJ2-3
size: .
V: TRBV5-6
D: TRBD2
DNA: TGTGCCAGCAGCAGAGCGGGGAGGACAGATACGCAGTATTTT
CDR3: CASSRAGRTDTQYF

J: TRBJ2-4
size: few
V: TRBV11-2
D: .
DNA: TGTGCCAGCAGCTCCTTACGCCAGGGGATTGGAGCCAAAAACATTCAGTACTTC
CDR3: CASSSLRQGIGAKNIQYF

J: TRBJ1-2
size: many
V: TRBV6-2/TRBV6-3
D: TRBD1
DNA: TGTGCCAGCAGTAGACAGGGATCCAGCGGCACCTTC
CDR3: CASSRQGSSGTF

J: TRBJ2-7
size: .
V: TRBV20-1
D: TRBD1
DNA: TGCAGTGCTAGAGATTATGGACAGGAGCCCTACGAGCAGTACTTC
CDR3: CSARDYGQEPYEQYF

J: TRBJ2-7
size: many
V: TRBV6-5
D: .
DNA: TGTGCCAGCAGAAGGGACACCTACGAGCAGTACTTC
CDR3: CASRRDTYEQYF

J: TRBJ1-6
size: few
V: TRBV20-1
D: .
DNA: TGCAGTGCTAGGCCTGGGGCCTATAATTCACCCCTCCACTTT
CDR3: CSARPGAYNSPLHF

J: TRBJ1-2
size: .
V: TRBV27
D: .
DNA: TGTGCCAGCAAAGACAGCTATGGCTACACCTTC
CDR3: CASKDSYGYTF

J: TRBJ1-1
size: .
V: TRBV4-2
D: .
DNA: TGTGCCAGCAGCCAAGTAAACAGAGTTCGGAACACTGAAGCTTTCTTT
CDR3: CASSQVNRVRNTEAFF

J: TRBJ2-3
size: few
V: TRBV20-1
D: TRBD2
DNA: TGCAGTGCTATATTAGCGGGAGGAACAGATACGCAGTATTTT
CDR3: CSAILAGGTDTQYF